The 25 T cell receptor beta chains reported below all come from one sample, sequenced in a study of blood T cell repertoires in COVID-19. The assay was immunoSEQ multiplex PCR, and TCRdb's table has in-frame clones only and misses some. The sample records roughly 110,000 clones, about 89% being singletons. Material for sequencing was peripheral blood. All receptors come from a man aged 40-50 years with active or convalescent COVID-19.

The CDR3 DNA reads TGTGCCAGCAACCGACAGGGGCGCGATGAAAAACTGTTTTTT. It translates to CASNRQGRDEKLFF. This sequence joins TRBV9 and TRBJ1-4; 8 positions match TRBD1. CDR1 and CDR2 from the germline V gene are SGDLS and YYNGEE. The V and J ends lost 6 bases and 6 bases, in that order; junction bases with no gene match: 7. The CDR3 has 14 amino acids.

This sequence joins TRBV7-8 and TRBJ1-1; unclear D gene. In germline, CDR1 is SGHVS, CDR2 FQNEAQ. The CDR3 loop spans 15 amino acids. The V end was cut by 4 bases, the J end by 2 bases, with 14 bases between. Written as DNA, the CDR3 is TGTGCCAGCAGCTCTGGAGGAAACCTTAACACTGAAGCTTTCTTT. This encodes CASSSGGNLNTEAFF.

V is TRBV9 and J is TRBJ2-3; 11 bases fit TRBD2. Per germline, CDR1 SGDLS and CDR2 YYNGEE. Trimming removed 3 bases from V and 2 bases from J; junction bases left unmatched: 5. There are 16 residues in the CDR3. The DNA of the CDR3 is TGTGCCAGCAGCGCGGGGACTAGCGGATACACAGATACGCAGTATTTT. Protein: CASSAGTSGYTDTQYF.

This chain joins TRBV27 and TRBJ2-7, with 10 bases fitting TRBD2. V was pared by 5 bases and J by 0 bases, with 7 bases of the junction left unmatched. The CDR3 runs 16 residues. Germline CDR1 MNHEY, CDR2 SMNVEV (reference sequence). The CDR3 here is CASSPGTSESSYEQYF. The CDR3, as DNA: TGTGCCAGCAGTCCCGGGACTAGCGAGAGCTCCTACGAGCAGTACTTC.

This clone was detected once. The chain links TRBV5-6 to TRBJ2-3; the match to TRBD2 covers 8 bases. The length of the CDR3 is 15 residues. The germline V gene has CDR1 SGHDT and CDR2 YYEEEE. V dropped 0 bases and J dropped 6; count of bases not matched to a gene: 6. CDR3 residues: CASSLAGGRWDTQYF. CDR3 DNA sequence: TGTGCCAGCAGCTTGGCGGGAGGGAGGTGGGATACGCAGTATTTT.

V usage is TRBV6-5 and J usage is TRBJ2-5; 7 nucleotides align to TRBD1. Germline CDR1 MNHEY, CDR2 SVGAGI. CDR3 length: 14 residues. The junction had 3 bases not matched to a gene; V was cut back by 4 bases and J by 1 base. The CDR3 reads CASSLGGSQETQYF. The DNA of the CDR3 is TGTGCCAGCAGTTTAGGGGGCTCCCAAGAGACCCAGTACTTC.

The rearrangement joins TRBV30 to TRBJ1-4, with 8 bases fitting TRBD1. J lost 7 bases, V lost 0 bases, and 4 bases had no gene match. Germline V lookup: CDR1 GTSNPN, CDR2 SVGIG (reference sequence). This CDR3 has 14 residues. The CDR3 DNA reads TGTGCCTGGAGTGTACAGGGGGTGGGTGAAAAACTGTTTTTT. Translating gives CAWSVQGVGEKLFF.

The rearrangement joins TRBV4-1 to TRBJ2-1; 9 nucleotides match TRBD1. CDR3 length equals 16 residues. J lost 7 bases, V lost 0 bases, and 7 bases had no gene match. CDR1 MGHRA and CDR2 YSYEKL come from the germline V gene. CDR3 coding DNA: TGCGCCAGCAGCCAAGAGACAGGGGGACCGTGGAATGAGCAGTTCTTC. Protein sequence: CASSQETGGPWNEQFF.

The V and J genes are TRBV27 and TRBJ2-1; D gene unclear. V dropped 5 bases and J dropped 4 bases, with 3 bases sitting between them. The CDR3 runs to 11 residues. Germline CDR1 and CDR2: MNHEY and SMNVEV (reference sequence). CDR3 in amino acids: CASSLYNEQFF. The CDR3 bases are TGTGCCAGCAGTCTGTACAATGAGCAGTTCTTC.

The chain joins TRBV28 to TRBJ2-5; the match to TRBD2 covers 7 bases. The CDR3 runs 15 residues. The V and J ends lost 6 bases and 7 bases, in that order; junction bases with no gene match: 14. CDR1 MDHEN and CDR2 SYDVKM come from the germline V gene. CDR3 loop: CASSPGGQGSWTQYF. DNA of the CDR3: TGTGCCAGCAGCCCGGGGGGTCAGGGATCGTGGACCCAGTACTTC.

In nucleotides, the CDR3 is TGTGCCAGCAGCCTCCAAGTTAGGGGGGACAGGGATTACAATGAGCAGTTCTTC. The encoded protein is CASSLQVRGDRDYNEQFF. The chain has TRBV3-1 (or the pseudogene TRBV3-2) and TRBJ2-1, with 9 bases aligning to TRBD1. CDR1 and CDR2 from the germline V gene are LGHDT and YNNKEL (reference sequence). With V trimmed by 4 bases and J by 4 bases, 14 bases remained unmatched. The CDR3 covers 18 residues.

V gene TRBV25-1 combines with J gene TRBJ2-5; 10 nucleotides line up with TRBD2. Germline V gene sequence: CDR1 MGHDK, CDR2 SYGVNS. The CDR3 contains 15 residues. Trimming cost V 2 bases and J 5 bases; bases outside gene matches: 5. The CDR3, as DNA: TGTGCCAGCAGTGAAGCTAGCGGGAGAGGGGAGACCCAGTACTTC. Residues: CASSEASGRGETQYF.

The rearrangement links TRBV7-9 to TRBJ1-1; 9 positions match TRBD1. Trimming took 5 bases from V and 8 from J; bases not matched to a gene: 9. The CDR3 contains 14 residues. Germline CDR1 SEHNR, CDR2 FQNEAQ (reference sequence). The CDR3 DNA reads TGTGCCAGCAGCAGAAATACCGGGACAGGGGAAGCTTTCTTT. Translated, it gives CASSRNTGTGEAFF.

The chain is built from TRBV6-5 and TRBJ2-2; 11 nucleotides match TRBD1. V trimming: 6 bases; J trimming: 7 bases; junction bases outside the gene matches: 7. The CDR3 sequence is 15 residues long. Germline-derived CDR1 and CDR2 are MNHEY and SVGAGI. The CDR3 bases are TGTGCCAGCAGCTGGACAGGGGGCTCGGGCGGGGAGCTGTTTTTT. This encodes CASSWTGGSGGELFF.

The J gene is TRBJ1-4, the V gene TRBV10-3; 8 bases map to TRBD1. CDR1 is ENHRY, CDR2 SYGVKD, per germline. V lost 2 bases, J lost 6 bases, and 2 bases stayed unmatched. This CDR3 has 14 amino acids. The CDR3 spells CAISEPGGDEKLFF. The DNA of the CDR3 is TGTGCCATCAGTGAGCCAGGGGGCGATGAAAAACTGTTTTTT.

The rearrangement uses TRBV28 and TRBJ1-5; TRBD1 aligns across 9 bases. CDR3 length equals 14 residues. CDR1 and CDR2 from the germline V gene are MDHEN and SYDVKM. V lost 5 bases to trimming and J lost 3 bases; unmatched junction nucleotides: 2. CDR3 amino acids: CASSGQGYNQPQHF. For the CDR3, the DNA is TGTGCCAGCAGTGGACAGGGGTACAATCAGCCCCAGCATTTT.

The CDR3: CASSVGSSGIPLEQYF. The CDR3 region has the DNA TGTGCCAGCAGCGTAGGGTCTAGCGGGATCCCTCTAGAGCAGTACTTC. The chain recombines TRBV9 with TRBJ2-7; TRBD2 aligns across 9 bases. Germline V gives CDR1 SGDLS, CDR2 YYNGEE. J lost 7 bases, V lost 0 bases, and 11 bases had no gene match. This CDR3 is built from 16 residues.

This clone was detected once. The gene calls are TRBV5-4 and TRBJ2-2; 8 bases fit TRBD2. The CDR3 spans 14 residues. Unmatched junction bases numbered 4, after V lost 3 bases and J lost 6 bases. The germline CDR1 and CDR2 sequences are SGHNT and YYREEE (reference sequence). In nucleotides, the CDR3 is TGTGCCAGCAGCTCCACTAGCGGCGCCGGGGAGCTGTTTTTT. Translating it yields CASSSTSGAGELFF. Filled out from reference TRBV5-4 and TRBJ2-2, the complete variable domain reads ETGVTQSPTHLIKTRGQQVTLRCSSQSGHNTVSWYQQALGQGPQFIFQYYREEENGRGNFPPRFSGLQFPNYSSELNVNALELDDSALYLCASSSTSGAGELFFGEGSRLTVL.

The rearrangement joins TRBV7-9 to TRBJ2-7; 10 bases align to TRBD2. There are 17 residues in the CDR3. V dropped 1 base and J dropped 2; count of bases not matched to a gene: 8. Germline CDR1 reads SEHNR; CDR2 reads FQNEAQ (reference sequence). CDR3 protein: CASSLGGASGRAYEQYF. CDR3 nucleotide sequence: TGTGCCAGCAGCTTAGGAGGGGCAAGCGGGAGGGCCTACGAGCAGTACTTC.

V gene TRBV3-1 (or the pseudogene TRBV3-2) combines with J gene TRBJ1-1; D possibly corresponds to TRBD1 (6 bases). Germline CDR1 and CDR2: LGHDT and YNNKEL (reference sequence). CDR3 length: 12 residues. Trimming pared 6 bases from V and 4 bases from J, leaving 9 bases between. Written as DNA, the CDR3 is TGTGCCAGCAGTCCCAGGGGCACTGAAGCTTTCTTT. Translation gives CASSPRGTEAFF.

CDR3 loop: CASSLRQASGNTIYF. The CDR3 DNA follows: TGTGCCAGCAGCCTCCGACAGGCCTCTGGAAACACCATATATTTT. V gene TRBV7-2 combines with J gene TRBJ1-3, with D possibly TRBD1 on 6 matching bases. The germline V gene has CDR1 SGHTA and CDR2 FQGNSA. Trimming stripped 5 bases from V and 0 bases from J, with 11 bases between. This CDR3 is 15 amino acids long. Using reference TRBV7-2 and TRBJ1-3 for the parts outside the CDR3, the full variable domain is GAGVSQSPSNKVTEKGKDVELRCDPISGHTALYWYRQSLGQGLEFLIYFQGNSAPDKSGLPSDRFSAERTGGSVSTLTIQRTQQEDSAVYLCASSLRQASGNTIYFGEGSWLTVV.

This rearrangement joins TRBV19 to TRBJ1-1; D call uncertain. V was clipped by 1 base and J by 7 bases, with 4 bases between them. The CDR3 sequence is 11 residues long. Germline V lookup: CDR1 LNHDA, CDR2 SQIVND (reference sequence). The CDR3 loop reads CASSIGVEAFF. The CDR3 nucleotides are TGTGCCAGTAGTATAGGAGTTGAAGCTTTCTTT.

This clone was counted between two and nine times. The rearrangement uses TRBV28 and TRBJ1-2; D unresolved. The germline V gene encodes CDR1 MDHEN and CDR2 SYDVKM. V lost 4 bases, J lost 0 bases, and 9 bases lay in between. CDR3 size: 14 residues. CDR3: CASSSLQTNYGYTF. The DNA for the CDR3 is TGTGCCAGCAGTTCACTACAAACTAACTATGGCTACACCTTC.

The chain carries TRBV10-3 and TRBJ2-1; D perhaps matches TRBD2 (6 bases). From germline, CDR1 is ENHRY and CDR2 SYGVKD. The V gene lost 4 bases and the J gene lost 4 bases, with 17 bases spanning the gap. The CDR3 is made up of 16 amino acids. This CDR3 is CAISAHGGTLYNEQFF. The CDR3 DNA reads TGTGCCATCAGTGCCCATGGGGGGACCTTATACAATGAGCAGTTCTTC.

The rearrangement uses TRBV25-1 and TRBJ1-4; D might be TRBD1 (6 bases). In germline, CDR1 is MGHDK, CDR2 SYGVNS. The CDR3 loop spans 17 amino acids. With 8 bases removed from V and 0 bases from J, the gap between germline ends came to 19 bases. In DNA, the CDR3 is TGTGCCAGCGCGGCCTTAGACAGGATTGCAACTAATGAAAAACTGTTTTTT. Amino acids: CASAALDRIATNEKLFF.